This TCR beta chain derives from a study of T cell repertoires in cytomegalovirus infection. About the study: Public TCR beta signatures indicated both CMV infection and matching HLA type.

Study-level findings and limits: It was HLA-C-restricted CMV-specific TCR beta clonotypes that dominated the response ex vivo. CMV carriers with the relevant HLA were identified by cumulative public TCR beta family frequency.

This clonotype has more than one count but fewer than ten. Its antigen remains unknown. TCRdb called the reads again in MiXCR, with one record for every CDR3 protein. This table holds 200,000 or so distinct CDR3 sequences, roughly a fifth found once. The TCR was taken from a human donor in good health (CMV status not recorded). Some clones in this sample may be carry-over from other donors' samples. Sequenced input: PBMCs.

DNA for the CDR3: TGCAGTGCTAGTAGGACAGTTCGAGAGACCCAGTACTTC. Amino acids: CSASRTVRETQYF. This chain joins TRBV20-1 and TRBJ2-5; D is possibly TRBD1 (6 bases). The CDR3 spans 13 residues. V shed 3 bases and J shed 4 bases, with 12 bases lying between them. The germline V gene has CDR1 DFQATT and CDR2 SNEGSKA (reference sequence).